The clone carrying this T cell receptor beta chain turned up a few times. This sample is drawn from a study of OX40 agonist ivuxolimab in advanced cancers. This CDR3 is built from 15 residues. V was cut by 5 bases and J by 0 bases, with 11 bases left in between. In germline, CDR1 is SNHLY, CDR2 FYNNEI. Libraries were prepared by immunoSEQ multiplex PCR; TCRdb keeps only in-frame clonotypes and omits some of them. The table shows more than 45,000 clones, with about four fifths occurring only once. This sequence joins TRBV2 and TRBJ1-5; D unresolved. This clonotype was obtained from an adult with an advanced solid tumor such as melanoma, head and neck, liver or kidney cancer. Sequenced material: CD4+ or CD8+ T cells sorted from blood, taken in a trial of the OX40 agonist ivuxolimab. The CDR3 DNA follows: TGTGCCAGCAGTCTTCTTGACGCTAGCAATCAGCCCCAGCATTTT. Translated: CASSLLDASNQPQHF.